This T cell receptor beta chain appears in the sequencing data of a study of T cells in tuberculosis (dated by TCRdb to the late 2010s). Regarding the research as a whole: The study combined CD1B tetramers and high-throughput TCR immunosequencing to characterize T cells specific for the mycobacterial lipid antigen glucose monomycolate (GMM). IGRA-negative adolescents, IGRA-positive adolescents with latent tuberculosis and adults with active tuberculosis, around ten per group, were compared in a South African clinical cohort.

TCR libraries were generated with the immunoSEQ multiplex PCR assay, using TCR-beta and/or TCR-alpha/delta assays for each sample. Amplified TCR libraries were sequenced on the Illumina high-throughput platform. In the original analysis: Clustering and dimensionality reduction relied on pairwise TCRdist distances among GMM-specific receptors from T cells that were either sorted ex vivo or expanded in vitro. The score assigned to each clinical repertoire was mean NN-distance, meaning the average TCRdist to the nearest 10% of tetramer-positive reference sequences. To compute GEM TCR motif frequency, the fraction of unique TCRs matching known GEM sequences by V/J usage and CDR3 length was calculated. Active tuberculosis was classified by linear discriminant analysis with leave-one-out cross-validation, implemented in scikit-learn. In TCRdb, the immuneACCESS table is reduced to in-frame sequences with V and J assigned. These tables do not hold every clone; where another copy was compared, an unresolved V gene accounts for under half, and the others remain unexplained. V, J and clone size were drawn from that table, and D and trimming were deduced from the DNA. The sample profile shows roughly 41,000 clones; 90% to 95% of them were found once. The biggest ten clones account for 9% to 14% of the sample.

From the cysteine through the phenylalanine, the CDR3 covers 18 amino acids. Left in the record is the CDR3 DNA by itself, 54 bases read in frame from the first base. V trim: 0 bases; J trim: 1 base; unmatched bases: 6. Looking up the germline V gene (reference sequence) yields CDR1 MNHEY and CDR2 SMNVEV. Worth noting for this clone: The antigen it binds to is not known. Base qualities are missing; no much larger clone stands one base away.

The study at large found these results: Clinical samples were selected based on the availability of cryopreserved specimens, with adults included as active tuberculosis cases and adolescents included as controls. An accuracy of 87% (AUROC 0.85 to 0.95) was reached by a classifier using the diverse GMM-specific repertoire, compared with over 65% accuracy when GEM motif frequencies were used. The smaller NN-distances in active tuberculosis patients were driven in part by shorter CDR3-alpha lengths, while the difference seen for TCR-beta was not statistically significant. Active tuberculosis TCR-alpha repertoires showed smaller mean NN-distances to GMM-specific TCRs than IGRA-negative controls, suggesting clonal expansion of these TCRs.

At study entry, a tuberculin skin test and the QuantiFERON-TB GOLD In-Tube IGRA were used to screen adolescents for latent tuberculosis infection. Immunosequencing was performed on unsorted cryopreserved PBMC and covered some 100,000 T cells per clinical donor on average. Eleven high schools in the Worcester region of the Western Cape, South Africa, served as enrollment sites for adolescents aged 12 to 18 years. Some ten M. tuberculosis-infected and some 10 uninfected adolescents were selected with matching for age and sex. Adolescent PBMC were isolated from freshly drawn heparinized blood by density centrifugation and cryopreserved.

This TCR was recovered from a donor aged 10-35 years with latent tuberculosis or without tuberculosis infection. Some clones in this sample may be carry-over from other donors' samples. The sequenced sample was PBMCs. The chain links TRBV27 with TRBJ2-1; TRBD1 agrees with 10 junctional bases. CDR3 protein: CASSLSGQGLRSYNEQFF. DNA sequence: TGTGCCAGCAGTTTATCGGGACAGGGGCTTAGGTCCTACAATGAGCAGTTCTTC.